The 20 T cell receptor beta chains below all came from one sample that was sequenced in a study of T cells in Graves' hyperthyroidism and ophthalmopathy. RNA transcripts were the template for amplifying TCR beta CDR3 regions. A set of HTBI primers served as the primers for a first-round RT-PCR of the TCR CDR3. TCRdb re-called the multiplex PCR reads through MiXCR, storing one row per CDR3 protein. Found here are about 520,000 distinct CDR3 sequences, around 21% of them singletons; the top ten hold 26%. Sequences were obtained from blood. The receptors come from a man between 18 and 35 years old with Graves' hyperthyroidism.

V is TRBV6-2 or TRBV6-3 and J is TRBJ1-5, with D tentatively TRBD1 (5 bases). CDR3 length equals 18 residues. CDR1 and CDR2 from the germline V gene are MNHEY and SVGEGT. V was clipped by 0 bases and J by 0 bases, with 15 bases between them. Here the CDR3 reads CASSYSNRRGYSNQPQHF. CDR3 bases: TGTGCCAGCAGTTACTCGAATAGGAGGGGATATAGCAATCAGCCCCAGCATTTT.

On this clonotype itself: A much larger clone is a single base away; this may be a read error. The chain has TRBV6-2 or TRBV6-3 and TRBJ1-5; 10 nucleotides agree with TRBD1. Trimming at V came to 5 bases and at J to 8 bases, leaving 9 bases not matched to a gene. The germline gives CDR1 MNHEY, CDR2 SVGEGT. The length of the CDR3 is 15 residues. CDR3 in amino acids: CASSRSTGGVEPQHF. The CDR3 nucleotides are TGTGCCAGCAGTCGTTCGACAGGGGGCGTGGAGCCCCAGCATTTT.

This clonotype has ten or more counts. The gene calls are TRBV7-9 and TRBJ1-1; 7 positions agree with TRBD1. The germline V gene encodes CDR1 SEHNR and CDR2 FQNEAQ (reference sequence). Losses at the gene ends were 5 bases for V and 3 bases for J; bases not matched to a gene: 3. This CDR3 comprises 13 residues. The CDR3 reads CASSTDRDTEAFF. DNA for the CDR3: TGTGCCAGCAGCACAGACAGGGACACTGAAGCTTTCTTT.

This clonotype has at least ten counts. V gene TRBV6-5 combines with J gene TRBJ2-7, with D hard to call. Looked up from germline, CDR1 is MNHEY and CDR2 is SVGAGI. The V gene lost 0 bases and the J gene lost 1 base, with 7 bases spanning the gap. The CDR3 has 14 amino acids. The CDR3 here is CASSYSYGSYEQYF. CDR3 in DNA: TGTGCCAGCAGTTACTCGTACGGGTCCTACGAGCAGTACTTC.

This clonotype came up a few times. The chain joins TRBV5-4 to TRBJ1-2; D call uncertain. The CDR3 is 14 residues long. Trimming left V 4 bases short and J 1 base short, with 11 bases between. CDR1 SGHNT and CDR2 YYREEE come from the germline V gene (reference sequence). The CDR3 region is CASSLWPINYGYTF. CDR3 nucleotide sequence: TGTGCCAGCAGCCTCTGGCCAATTAACTATGGCTACACCTTC.

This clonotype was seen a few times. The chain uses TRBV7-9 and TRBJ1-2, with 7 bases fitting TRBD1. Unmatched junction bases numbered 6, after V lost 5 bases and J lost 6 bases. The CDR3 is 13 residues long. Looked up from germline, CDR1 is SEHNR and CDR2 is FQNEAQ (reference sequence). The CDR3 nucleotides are TGTGCCAGCAGCCCTGGGACAGACCATGGCTACACCTTC. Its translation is CASSPGTDHGYTF. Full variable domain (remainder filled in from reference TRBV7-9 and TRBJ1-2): DTGVSQNPRHKITKRGQNVTFRCDPISEHNRLYWYRQTLGQGPEFLTYFQNEAQLEKSRLLSDRFSAERPKGSFSTLEIQRTEQGDSAMYLCASSPGTDHGYTFGSGTRLTVV.

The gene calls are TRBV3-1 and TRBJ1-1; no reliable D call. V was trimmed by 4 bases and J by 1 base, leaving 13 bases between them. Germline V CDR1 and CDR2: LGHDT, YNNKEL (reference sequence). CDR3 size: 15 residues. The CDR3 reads CASSPRVASNTEAFF. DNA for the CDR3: TGTGCCAGCAGCCCTAGGGTCGCATCGAACACTGAAGCTTTCTTT.

The DNA for the CDR3 is TGTGCCAGCAGCTTATTGCCAATAAGGAGGGGAGCGAACACTGAAGCTTTCTTT. Amino acid sequence: CASSLLPIRRGANTEAFF. This sequence joins TRBV11-1 and TRBJ1-1, with D possibly being TRBD1 (5 bases). Trimming took 2 bases from V and 1 from J, leaving 20 bases between them. The CDR3 has 18 amino acids. Per the germline V gene, CDR1 is SGHAT and CDR2 is FQDESV (reference sequence).

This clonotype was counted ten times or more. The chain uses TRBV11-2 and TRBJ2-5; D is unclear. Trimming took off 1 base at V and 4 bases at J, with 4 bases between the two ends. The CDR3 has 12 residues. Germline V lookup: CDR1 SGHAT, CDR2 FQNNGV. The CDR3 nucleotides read TGTGCCAGCAGCTTAGTTTTAGAGACCCAGTACTTC. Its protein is CASSLVLETQYF.

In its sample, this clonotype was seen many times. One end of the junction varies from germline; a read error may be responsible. DNA for the CDR3: TGTGCCAGCAAGTTGAGTGGGGGGGCAGACACGCAGTATTTT. It is translated as CASKLSGGADTQYF. The chain recombines TRBV28 with TRBJ2-3; possible D gene TRBD2, 7 bases. CDR1 is MDHEN, CDR2 SYDVKM, per germline. The CDR3 contains 14 residues.

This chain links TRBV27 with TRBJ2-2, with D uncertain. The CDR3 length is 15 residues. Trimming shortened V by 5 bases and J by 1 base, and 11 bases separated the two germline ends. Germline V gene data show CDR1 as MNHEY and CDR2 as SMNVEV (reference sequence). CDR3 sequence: CASSPSRGNTGELFF. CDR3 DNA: TGTGCCAGCAGTCCCTCAAGAGGGAACACCGGGGAGCTGTTTTTT.

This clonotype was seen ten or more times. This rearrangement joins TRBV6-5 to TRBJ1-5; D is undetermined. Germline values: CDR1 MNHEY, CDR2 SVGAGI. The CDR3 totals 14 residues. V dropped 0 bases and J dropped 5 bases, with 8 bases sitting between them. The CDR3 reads CASSYSNGYQPQHF. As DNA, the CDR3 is TGTGCCAGCAGTTACTCGAATGGTTATCAGCCCCAGCATTTT.

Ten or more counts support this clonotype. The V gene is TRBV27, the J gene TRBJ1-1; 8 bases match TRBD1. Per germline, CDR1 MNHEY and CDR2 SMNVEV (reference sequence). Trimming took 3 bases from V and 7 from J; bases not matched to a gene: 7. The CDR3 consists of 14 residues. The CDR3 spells CASSLLRGLSEAFF. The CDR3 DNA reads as TGTGCCAGCAGTTTGCTCAGGGGGCTTAGTGAAGCTTTCTTT.

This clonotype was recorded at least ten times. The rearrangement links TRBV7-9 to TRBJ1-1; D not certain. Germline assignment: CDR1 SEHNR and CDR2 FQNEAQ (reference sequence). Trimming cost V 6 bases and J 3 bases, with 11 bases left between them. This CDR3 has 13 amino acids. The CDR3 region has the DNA TGTGCCAGCAGTGGAGCTGTGGACACTGAAGCTTTCTTT. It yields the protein CASSGAVDTEAFF.

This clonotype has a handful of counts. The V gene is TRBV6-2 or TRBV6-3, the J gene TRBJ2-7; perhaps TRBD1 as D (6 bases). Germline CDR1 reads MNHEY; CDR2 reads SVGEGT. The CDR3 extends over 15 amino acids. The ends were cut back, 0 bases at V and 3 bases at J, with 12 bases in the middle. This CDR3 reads CASSYSQTGNYEQYF. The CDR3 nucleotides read TGTGCCAGCAGTTACTCCCAAACAGGGAACTACGAGCAGTACTTC.

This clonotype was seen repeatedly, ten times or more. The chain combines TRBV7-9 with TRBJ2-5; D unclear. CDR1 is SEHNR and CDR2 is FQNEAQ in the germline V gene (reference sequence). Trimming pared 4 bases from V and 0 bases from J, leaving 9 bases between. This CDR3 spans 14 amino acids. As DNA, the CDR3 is TGTGCCAGCAGCTCGACACAGTACCAAGAGACCCAGTACTTC. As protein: CASSSTQYQETQYF. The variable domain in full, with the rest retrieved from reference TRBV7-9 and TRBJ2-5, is DTGVSQNPRHKITKRGQNVTFRCDPISEHNRLYWYRQTLGQGPEFLTYFQNEAQLEKSRLLSDRFSAERPKGSFSTLEIQRTEQGDSAMYLCASSSTQYQETQYFGPGTRLLVL.

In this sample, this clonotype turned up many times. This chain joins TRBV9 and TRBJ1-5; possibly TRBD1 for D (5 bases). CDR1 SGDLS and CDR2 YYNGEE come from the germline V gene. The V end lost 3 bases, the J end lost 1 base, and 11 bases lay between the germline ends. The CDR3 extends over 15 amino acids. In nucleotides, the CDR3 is TGTGCCAGCAGCGGTGGGGACGGGAGCAATCAGCCCCAGCATTTT. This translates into CASSGGDGSNQPQHF. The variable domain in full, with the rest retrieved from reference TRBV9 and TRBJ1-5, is DSGVTQTPKHLITATGQRVTLRCSPRSGDLSVYWYQQSLDQGLQFLIQYYNGEERAKGNILERFSAQQFPDLHSELNLSSLELGDSALYFCASSGGDGSNQPQHFGDGTRLSIL.

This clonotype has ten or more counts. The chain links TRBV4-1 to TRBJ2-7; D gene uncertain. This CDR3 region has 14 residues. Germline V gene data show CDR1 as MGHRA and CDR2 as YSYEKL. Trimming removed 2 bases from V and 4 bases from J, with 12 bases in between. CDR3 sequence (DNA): TGCGCCAGCAGCCAACCCTGGGCTACATACGAGCAGTACTTC. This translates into CASSQPWATYEQYF.

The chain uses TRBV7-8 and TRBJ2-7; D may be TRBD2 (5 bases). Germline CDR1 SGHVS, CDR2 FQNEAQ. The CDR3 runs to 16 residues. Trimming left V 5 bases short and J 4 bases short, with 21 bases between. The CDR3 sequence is CASSPIGKRGEYEQYF. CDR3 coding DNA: TGTGCCAGCAGCCCAATAGGGAAACGGGGAGAGTACGAGCAGTACTTC.

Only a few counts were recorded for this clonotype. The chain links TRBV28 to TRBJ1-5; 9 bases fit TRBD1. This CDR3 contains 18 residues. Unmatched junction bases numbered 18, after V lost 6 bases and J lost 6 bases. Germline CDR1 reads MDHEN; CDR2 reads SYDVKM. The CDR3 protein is CASSPGQGATSRPQPQHF. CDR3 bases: TGTGCCAGCAGCCCGGGACAGGGCGCGACGAGCAGGCCTCAGCCCCAGCATTTT.